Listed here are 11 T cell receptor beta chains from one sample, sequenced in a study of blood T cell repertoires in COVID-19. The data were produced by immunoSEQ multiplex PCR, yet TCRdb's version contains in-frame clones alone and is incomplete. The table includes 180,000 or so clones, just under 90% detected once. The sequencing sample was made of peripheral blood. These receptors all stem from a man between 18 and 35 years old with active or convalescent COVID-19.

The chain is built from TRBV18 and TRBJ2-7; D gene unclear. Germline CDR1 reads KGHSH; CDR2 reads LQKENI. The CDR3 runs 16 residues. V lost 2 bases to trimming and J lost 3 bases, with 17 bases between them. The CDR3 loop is CASSPSVSAALYEQYF. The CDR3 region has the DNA TGTGCCAGCTCACCATCCGTCAGCGCAGCCCTCTACGAGCAGTACTTC.

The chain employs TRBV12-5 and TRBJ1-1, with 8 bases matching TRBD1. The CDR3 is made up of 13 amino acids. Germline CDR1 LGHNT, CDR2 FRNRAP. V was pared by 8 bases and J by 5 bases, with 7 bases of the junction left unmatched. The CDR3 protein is CASRGTGGTEAFF. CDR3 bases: TGTGCTAGTAGAGGTACAGGGGGGACTGAAGCTTTCTTT.

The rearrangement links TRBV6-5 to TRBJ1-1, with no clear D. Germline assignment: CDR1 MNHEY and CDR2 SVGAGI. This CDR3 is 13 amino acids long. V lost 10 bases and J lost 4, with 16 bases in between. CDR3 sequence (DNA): TGTGCCACCATTAGGCCCGGGTCCACTGAAGCTTTCTTT. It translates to CATIRPGSTEAFF.

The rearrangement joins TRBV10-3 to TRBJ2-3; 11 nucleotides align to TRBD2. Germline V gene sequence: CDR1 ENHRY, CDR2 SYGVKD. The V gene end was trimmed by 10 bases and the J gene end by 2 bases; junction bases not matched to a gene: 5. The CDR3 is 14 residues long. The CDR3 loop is CATGLAVITDTQYF. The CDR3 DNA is TGTGCCACGGGACTAGCGGTGATCACAGATACGCAGTATTTT.

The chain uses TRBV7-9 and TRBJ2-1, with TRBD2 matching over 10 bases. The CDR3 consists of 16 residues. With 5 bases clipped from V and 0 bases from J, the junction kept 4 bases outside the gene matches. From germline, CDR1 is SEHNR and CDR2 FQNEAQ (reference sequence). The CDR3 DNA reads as TGTGCCAGCAGCCCCGCTAGCGGGAGCTCCTACAATGAGCAGTTCTTC. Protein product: CASSPASGSSYNEQFF.

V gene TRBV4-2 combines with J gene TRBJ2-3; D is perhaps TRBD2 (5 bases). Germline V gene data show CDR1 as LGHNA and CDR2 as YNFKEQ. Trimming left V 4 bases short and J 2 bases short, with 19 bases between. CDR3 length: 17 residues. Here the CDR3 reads CASSLSRGARFTDTQYF. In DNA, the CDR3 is TGTGCCAGCAGCCTAAGTCGGGGAGCGAGATTCACAGATACGCAGTATTTT.

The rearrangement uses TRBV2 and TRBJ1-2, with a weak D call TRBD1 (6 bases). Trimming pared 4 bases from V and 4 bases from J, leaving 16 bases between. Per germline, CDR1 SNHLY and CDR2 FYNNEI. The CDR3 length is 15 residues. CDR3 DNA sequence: TGTGCCAGCAGTGGCCCTGGTCCAGGGGCCTATGGCTACACCTTC. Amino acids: CASSGPGPGAYGYTF.

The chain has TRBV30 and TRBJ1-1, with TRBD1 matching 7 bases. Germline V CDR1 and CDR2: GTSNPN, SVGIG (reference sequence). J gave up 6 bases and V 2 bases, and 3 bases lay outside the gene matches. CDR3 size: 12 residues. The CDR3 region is CAWSLTGAEAFF. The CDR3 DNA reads TGTGCCTGGAGTTTAACAGGGGCTGAAGCTTTCTTT.

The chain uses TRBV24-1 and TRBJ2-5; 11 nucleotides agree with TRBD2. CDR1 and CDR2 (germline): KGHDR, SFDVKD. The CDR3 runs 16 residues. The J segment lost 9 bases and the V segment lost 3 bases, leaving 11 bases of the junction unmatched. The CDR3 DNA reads TGTGCCACCAGTGATCCCCTAGCGGGGGGCTCGGGTTCCCAGTACTTC. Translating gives CATSDPLAGGSGSQYF.

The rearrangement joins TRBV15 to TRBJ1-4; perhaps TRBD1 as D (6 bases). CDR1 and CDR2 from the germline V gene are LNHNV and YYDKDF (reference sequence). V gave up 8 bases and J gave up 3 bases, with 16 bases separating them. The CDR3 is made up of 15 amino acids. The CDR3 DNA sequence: TGTGCCACCTCTACTCAGGGGCGGGCTAATGAAAAACTGTTTTTT. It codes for CATSTQGRANEKLFF.

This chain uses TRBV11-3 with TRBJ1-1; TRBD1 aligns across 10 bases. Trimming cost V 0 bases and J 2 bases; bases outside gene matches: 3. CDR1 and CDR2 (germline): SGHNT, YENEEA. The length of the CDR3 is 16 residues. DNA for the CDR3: TGTGCCAGCAGCTTAGAAGGGGACAGGGGAAACACTGAAGCTTTCTTT. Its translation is CASSLEGDRGNTEAFF.